This T cell receptor (beta chain) is drawn from a study of blood T cells in healthy people across ages. The study, taken as a whole, reports: From one million sequenced T cells, diversity estimates were lower bounds.

Comments on this clonotype: Antigen: not known. One end of the junction is discordant with germline, which a read error may explain.

Through a sample-barcoded 5' primer and a J-beta primer mix, a second PCR was run for roughly 6 to 12 cycles. TCRdb processed the 5' RACE reads anew with MiXCR; each CDR3 protein has one entry. The sample has 1.8 million or so distinct CDR3 sequences; about two fifths are singletons. The sequenced material came from blood. The clonotype originates from a human donor in good health.

The CDR3 DNA reads TGTACCAGCAGCCAAGACGAACTAGCGGCGCTCTACGAGCAGTACTTC. Protein product: CTSSQDELAALYEQYF. The chain uses TRBV4-2 and TRBJ2-7; the match to TRBD2 covers 8 bases. CDR1 is LGHNA and CDR2 is YNFKEQ in the germline V gene. This CDR3 spans 16 amino acids.